This T cell receptor (beta chain) was sequenced during a study of control samples from healthy donors and cancer patients (TCRdb year 2020). Measured from the cysteine to the phenylalanine, the CDR3 is 16 residues long. The entry retains the CDR3 DNA only, 48 bases that are in frame from base 1. The germline ends are 17 bases apart after V is trimmed by 6 bases and J by 2 bases. CDR1 is given as KGHDR and CDR2 as SFDVKD, both from the germline V gene. Library preparation used the immunoSEQ multiplex PCR assay. Held by TCRdb, this immuneACCESS table contains in-frame sequences only and omits some clones. Under half of the omission traces to an unresolved V gene where checked; the cause of the rest is unknown. The sample yields about 120,000 clones; 88% were counted once. In total, the top ten clones hold roughly 3.2% of the sample. Remarks on this clone: The antigen it binds to is not known. No base quality values were provided; no much bigger clone lies one nucleotide off.

The sequence is built from TRBV24-1 and TRBJ2-3; the D region may be TRBD1 or TRBD2, each matching 5 bases equally. The sequenced material came from blood. The source is a middle-aged man in good health. The CDR3 protein is CATSRGTLTTTDTQYF. In nucleotides, the sequence is TGTGCCACCAGTAGAGGGACGTTAACGACCACAGATACGCAGTATTTT.